A selection of T cell receptor beta chains follows, all from one sample in a study of blood T cell repertoires in COVID-19. The repertoire was sequenced with immunoSEQ multiplex PCR; TCRdb's copy has only in-frame clones and lacks some. This table has 120,000 to 150,000 clones, roughly 80% appearing once. Sequencing was done on a sample of peripheral blood. Source of these receptors: a human donor in a cohort sampled during active COVID-19. CDR3s include the opening cysteine and the closing phenylalanine or tryptophan. Fields, in order: J gene, D gene, clone size, V gene, CDR3 DNA, CDR3 protein. A D gene is named only where the DNA matches it firmly. The listing skips clone size in some rows; elsewhere it reads once, few, many or a size class.

TRBJ1-1,TRBD1,once,TRBV2,TGTGCCAGCAAGAACGAGAAGGGGGCGAACACTGAAGCTTTCTTT,CASKNEKGANTEAFF
TRBJ2-2,.,.,TRBV30,TGTGCCTGGAGTGAAAGAGGGACCGGGGAGCTGTTTTTT,CAWSERGTGELFF
TRBJ2-7,TRBD2,.,TRBV7-2,TGTGCCAGCAGCCCCCGGACTAGCGGGGGGGCCATCGAGCAGTACTTC,CASSPRTSGGAIEQYF
TRBJ1-1,.,.,TRBV4-2,TGTGCCAGCAGCCAAGACGGGGTGGTCACTGAAGCTTTCTTT,CASSQDGVVTEAFF
TRBJ1-3,.,.,TRBV27,TGTGCCAGCAGTTTAATGCCTGGTGCGCCCATATATTTT,CASSLMPGAPIYF
TRBJ1-5,.,once,TRBV2,TGTGCCAGCAGTGAAGCGCTTGGGCAGCGCAATCAGCCCCAGCATTTT,CASSEALGQRNQPQHF
TRBJ1-4,TRBD1,.,TRBV7-2,TGTGCCAGCAGCTTAACAGGGGGGGAAAAACTGTTTTTT,CASSLTGGEKLFF
TRBJ2-4,.,.,TRBV12-3/TRBV12-4,TGTGCCAGCAGTTTGGCGGATATTCAGTACTTC,CASSLADIQYF
TRBJ2-5,TRBD1,.,TRBV6-6,TGTGCCAGCAGTTCCCCCGGGACAGGGGTGGAGACCCAGTACTTC,CASSSPGTGVETQYF
TRBJ2-2,.,.,TRBV3-1/TRBV3-2,TGTGCCAGCAGCCAACCCACAGGTCCAAACACCGGGGAGCTGTTTTTT,CASSQPTGPNTGELFF
TRBJ1-4,TRBD1,.,TRBV10-3,TGTGCCACGAGGAGTGGACAGGAGGATGAAAAACTGTTTTTT,CATRSGQEDEKLFF
TRBJ1-3,.,few,TRBV4-1,TGCGCCAGCAGCCAAGATCCCAGGCTCTCTGGAAACACCATATATTTT,CASSQDPRLSGNTIYF
TRBJ2-5,TRBD1,.,TRBV2,TGTGCCAGCAGATGGGCAGGGGGCTCGCAAGAGACCCAGTACTTC,CASRWAGGSQETQYF
TRBJ1-6,.,few,TRBV18,TGTGCCAGCTCACCGGCGGTGGACAGCCGTTCACCCCTCCACTTT,CASSPAVDSRSPLHF
TRBJ2-1,TRBD2,.,TRBV9,TGTGCCAGCAGCGCTCGGACTAGCGGGGACAATGAGCAGTTCTTC,CASSARTSGDNEQFF
TRBJ2-5,TRBD1,.,TRBV5-1,TGCGCCAGCGGGTCCGACAGGGGGACAAGGGAGACCCAGTACTTC,CASGSDRGTRETQYF
TRBJ1-4,.,once,TRBV9,TGTGCCAGCAGCGGGCTTAATGAAAAACTGTTTTTT,CASSGLNEKLFF
TRBJ2-1,.,.,TRBV2,TGTGCCAGCAGTGAAACCAGAACCGGGGGCAATGAGCAGTTCTTC,CASSETRTGGNEQFF
TRBJ1-1,.,.,TRBV4-1,TGCGCCAGCAGCCAAGATGGCGGGGTAAGGACTGAAGCTTTCTTT,CASSQDGGVRTEAFF
TRBJ1-4,TRBD1,.,TRBV10-1,TGCGCCAGCAGTGCGCCCCAGGGGGCTAAAGGTGAAAAACTGTTTTTT,CASSAPQGAKGEKLFF
TRBJ2-3,.,.,TRBV6-2/TRBV6-3,TGTGCCAGCAGTTTAACAGATACGCAGTATTTT,CASSLTDTQYF
TRBJ2-1,.,.,TRBV9,TGTGCCAGCAGCGAAGGGGTTCGGGCCTACAATGAGCAGTTCTTC,CASSEGVRAYNEQFF
TRBJ2-1,.,once,TRBV5-5,TGTGCCAGCAGCGGAGAAGGATATTACAATGAGCAGTTCTTC,CASSGEGYYNEQFF
TRBJ2-2,.,.,TRBV7-3,TGTGCCAGCAGCCCAGGGGGGCCTGGCACCGGGGAGCTGTTTTTT,CASSPGGPGTGELFF
TRBJ2-5,TRBD2,.,TRBV9,TGTGCCAGCAGCGCACTAGCGGGAGGGTTGTTGGAGACCCAGTACTTC,CASSALAGGLLETQYF
TRBJ1-1,TRBD1,.,TRBV19,TGTGCCAGTAGCCCAGGGACAGCGTGGGAGATAGACGCTTTCTTT,CASSPGTAWEIDAFF
TRBJ2-3,TRBD2,.,TRBV7-8,TGTGCCAGCAGCGCCTACGGACTAGCGGGGAGCACAGATACGCAGTATTTT,CASSAYGLAGSTDTQYF
TRBJ2-1,.,few,TRBV7-9,TGTGCCAGCAGCCCTACCTTGGGGGGAAAGAATGAGCAGTTCTTC,CASSPTLGGKNEQFF
TRBJ2-3,TRBD2,.,TRBV10-3,TGTGCCATCAGTGAGGCGGGACTAGCGGGTAATACGCAGTATTTT,CAISEAGLAGNTQYF